These 7 T cell receptor beta chains came from one sample sequenced in a study of human T cells and chemical hapten exposure. TCRdb ran MiXCR on the RACE reads and lists one entry per CDR3 protein. The sample shows about 120,000 distinct CDR3 sequences, 13% of them seen only once. The time point is: pre-sensitization, week 0. Sample treatment: therapeutic diphenylcyclopropenone sensitization with weekly scalp DPC. The sample was whole blood, taken in connection with sensitization to the hapten diphenylcyclopropenone (DPC). Receptors originate from a woman between 18 and 30 years old with alopecia areata. Some clones in this sample may be carry-over from other donors' samples.

This clonotype was observed many times. The chain recombines TRBV27 with TRBJ1-5, with 9 nucleotides matching TRBD1. Germline V gene lookup returns CDR1 MNHEY and CDR2 SMNVEV (reference sequence). V gave up 5 bases and J gave up 5 bases; unmatched junction bases: 7. The CDR3 is made up of 15 amino acids. CDR3 in DNA: TGTGCCAGCAGTCTAAGGACAGGGGCCTATCAGCCCCAGCATTTT. It specifies CASSLRTGAYQPQHF.

There are a few counts of this clonotype. The chain carries TRBV14 and TRBJ2-3, with 9 bases that match TRBD2. The CDR3 is 16 residues long. Unmatched junction bases numbered 5, after V lost 4 bases and J lost 0 bases. Germline V gene sequence: CDR1 SGHDN, CDR2 FVKESK. The CDR3 DNA reads TGTGCCAGCAGCCCCTATCTAGCGGGAAGCACAGATACGCAGTATTTT. It yields the protein CASSPYLAGSTDTQYF.

This clonotype was seen only a few times. The V and J genes are TRBV14 and TRBJ2-5; D possibly corresponds to TRBD2 (5 bases). Germline V gene data show CDR1 as SGHDN and CDR2 as FVKESK. This CDR3 has 14 residues. V lost 0 bases and J 5 bases, leaving 10 bases between the germline ends. The CDR3 nucleotides read TGTGCCAGCAGCCAAGATCTAGGGAGTGAGACCCAGTACTTC. Encoded protein: CASSQDLGSETQYF.

This clonotype was detected only once. Given a much more abundant clone one base away, this may be a read error. The chain links TRBV27 to TRBJ2-1; the match to TRBD2 covers 8 bases. Germline V lookup: CDR1 MNHEY, CDR2 SMNVEV (reference sequence). The junction had 13 bases not matched to a gene; V was cut back by 4 bases and J by 11 bases. The CDR3 runs 15 residues. CDR3 amino acids: CASSSSPSLAAQQFF. As DNA, the CDR3 is TGTGCCAGCAGTTCTTCCCCCTCACTAGCGGCGCAGCAGTTCTTC.

The V and J genes are TRBV20-1 and TRBJ1-5; D not resolved. The CDR3 has 13 residues. CDR1 is DFQATT, CDR2 SNEGSKA, per germline (reference sequence). The germline V and J ends were trimmed by 1 base and 6 bases, with 10 bases remaining between them. The CDR3 DNA reads TGCAGTGCTAGAGTTTGGGAGACTCAGCCCCAGCATTTT. This gives the protein CSARVWETQPQHF.

This clonotype was found a few times. The gene calls are TRBV13 and TRBJ2-1; 8 nucleotides align to TRBD2. V was pared by 5 bases and J by 7 bases, with 10 bases of the junction left unmatched. CDR3 size: 15 residues. Germline V gene lookup returns CDR1 PRHDT and CDR2 FYEKMQ (reference sequence). The CDR3: CASSPEGSGKNEQFF. In DNA, the CDR3 is TGTGCCAGCAGCCCTGAGGGTAGCGGGAAAAATGAGCAGTTCTTC. Supplemented by reference TRBV13 and TRBJ2-1, the full variable domain reads AAGVIQSPRHLIKEKRETATLKCYPIPRHDTVYWYQQGPGQDPQFLISFYEKMQSDKGSIPDRFSAQQFSDYHSELNMSSLELGDSALYFCASSPEGSGKNEQFFGPGTRLTVL.

The J gene is TRBJ2-1, the V gene TRBV29-1; D ambiguous. Between the trimmed V and J ends, which lost 5 bases and 0 bases, there was a span of 14 bases. CDR1 and CDR2 (germline): SQVTM, ANQGSEA. There are 15 residues in the CDR3. CDR3 amino acids: CSVKWPSSSYNEQFF. The CDR3, as DNA: TGCAGCGTTAAGTGGCCGTCGAGCTCCTACAATGAGCAGTTCTTC.